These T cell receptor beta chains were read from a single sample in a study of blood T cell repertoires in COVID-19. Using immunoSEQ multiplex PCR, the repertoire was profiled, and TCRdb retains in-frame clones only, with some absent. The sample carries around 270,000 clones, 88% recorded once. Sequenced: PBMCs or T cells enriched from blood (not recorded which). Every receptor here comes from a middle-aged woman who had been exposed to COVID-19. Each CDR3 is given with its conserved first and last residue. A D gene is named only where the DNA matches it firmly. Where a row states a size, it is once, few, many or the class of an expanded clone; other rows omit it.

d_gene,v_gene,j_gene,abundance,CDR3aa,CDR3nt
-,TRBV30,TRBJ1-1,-,CAWSANLEAFF,TGTGCCTGGAGTGCTAATTTGGAAGCTTTCTTT
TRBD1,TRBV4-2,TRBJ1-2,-,CASSQDWTGHPGYTF,TGTGCCAGCAGCCAAGATTGGACAGGGCATCCTGGCTACACCTTC
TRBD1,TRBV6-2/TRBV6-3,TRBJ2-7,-,CASSYSWTGDSWDEQYF,TGTGCCAGCAGTTACTCATGGACAGGCGACTCTTGGGACGAGCAGTACTTC
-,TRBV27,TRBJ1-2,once,CASSTHPGAVGYGYTF,TGTGCCAGCAGTACCCACCCAGGGGCCGTAGGGTATGGCTACACCTTC
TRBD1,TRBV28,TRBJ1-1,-,CASSGDSPNTEAFF,TGTGCCAGCAGTGGGGACAGCCCGAACACTGAAGCTTTCTTT
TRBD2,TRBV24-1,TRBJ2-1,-,CATSDLAGGSYNEQFF,TGTGCCACCAGTGATCTAGCGGGGGGGTCCTACAATGAGCAGTTCTTC
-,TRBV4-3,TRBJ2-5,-,CASSGARGRGYQETQYF,TGCGCCAGCAGCGGGGCGCGTGGTCGGGGGTACCAAGAGACCCAGTACTTC
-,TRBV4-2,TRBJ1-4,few,CASSFGGEATNEKLFF,TGTGCCAGCAGCTTTGGAGGGGAAGCAACTAATGAAAAACTGTTTTTT
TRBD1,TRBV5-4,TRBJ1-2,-,CASSLRGPQLLNYGYTF,TGTGCCAGCAGCTTGAGGGGGCCCCAACTCCTTAACTATGGCTACACCTTC
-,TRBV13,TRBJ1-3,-,CASSASLRLEGNTIYF,TGTGCCAGCAGCGCCTCCCTGAGGTTGGAAGGAAACACCATATATTTT
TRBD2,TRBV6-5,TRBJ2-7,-,CASSYLRTSSYEQYF,TGTGCCAGCAGTTACCTACGGACTAGCTCCTACGAGCAGTACTTC
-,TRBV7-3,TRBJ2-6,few,CASSQVRGGRHDVLTF,TGTGCCAGCAGCCAAGTCCGAGGGGGACGTCACGACGTCCTGACTTTC
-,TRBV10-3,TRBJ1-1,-,CAISDVPTGGSFLCFF,-
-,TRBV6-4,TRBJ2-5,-,CASSEGAGAETQYF,TGTGCCAGCAGTGAAGGCGCGGGTGCGGAGACCCAGTACTTC
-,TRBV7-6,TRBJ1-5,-,CASSFTEDQPQHF,TGTGCCAGCAGCTTCACCGAGGATCAGCCCCAGCATTTT
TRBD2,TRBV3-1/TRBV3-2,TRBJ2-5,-,CASSQIRGFLAGEGTQYF,TGTGCCAGCAGCCAAATCAGGGGATTCCTAGCGGGAGAGGGGACCCAGTACTTC
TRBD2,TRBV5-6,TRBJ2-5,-,CASSIGYERAGGLGETQYF,TGTGCCAGCAGCATCGGCTACGAGAGGGCGGGAGGCTTGGGGGAGACCCAGTACTTC
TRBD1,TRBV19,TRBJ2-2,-,CATQSTGTATGELFF,TGTGCCACCCAAAGTACCGGGACAGCCACCGGGGAGCTGTTTTTT
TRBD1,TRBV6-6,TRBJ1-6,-,CASSSPGTGNSPLHF,TGTGCCAGCAGTTCCCCCGGGACAGGAAATTCACCCCTCCACTTT
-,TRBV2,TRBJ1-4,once,CASSEEGGRGEKLFF,TGTGCCAGCAGTGAGGAAGGGGGACGAGGTGAAAAACTGTTTTTT
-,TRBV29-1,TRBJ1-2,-,CSVGRDYGYTF,TGCAGCGTTGGGAGGGACTATGGCTACACCTTC
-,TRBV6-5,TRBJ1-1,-,CASITGIFDTEAFF,TGTGCCAGTATAACAGGGATCTTTGATACTGAAGCTTTCTTT
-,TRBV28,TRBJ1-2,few,CASWTGGYGYTF,TGTGCCAGCTGGACCGGGGGTTATGGCTACACCTTC
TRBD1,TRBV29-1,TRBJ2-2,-,CSVLGGQLNTGELFF,TGCAGCGTTTTAGGGGGACAGTTGAACACCGGGGAGCTGTTTTTT
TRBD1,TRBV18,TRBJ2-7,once,CASSPPGRGLGYEQYF,TGTGCCAGCTCACCACCGGGCAGGGGGCTAGGATACGAGCAGTACTTC
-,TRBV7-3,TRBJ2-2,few,CASSLGSGAGELFF,TGTGCCAGCAGCTTAGGTAGCGGAGCCGGGGAGCTGTTTTTT
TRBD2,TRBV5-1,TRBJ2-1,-,CASSLSGGEGEQFF,TGTGCCAGCAGCTTGTCGGGAGGGGAGGGTGAGCAGTTCTTC
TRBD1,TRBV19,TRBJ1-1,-,CASSMGTEAAFF,TGTGCCAGTAGTATGGGGACAGAAGCGGCTTTCTTT
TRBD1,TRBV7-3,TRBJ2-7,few,CASSAQGAGEQYF,TGTGCCAGCAGCGCGCAGGGGGCTGGGGAGCAGTACTTC
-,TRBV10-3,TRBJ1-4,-,CAISESGSRNEKLFF,TGTGCCATCAGTGAGTCCGGGAGCAGAAATGAAAAACTGTTTTTT
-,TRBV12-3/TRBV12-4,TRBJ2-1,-,CASSQLVDEQFF,TGTGCCAGCAGTCAACTAGTGGATGAGCAGTTCTTC
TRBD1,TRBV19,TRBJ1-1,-,CASTGQGGPEAFF,TGTGCCAGTACCGGGCAGGGGGGCCCTGAAGCTTTCTTT
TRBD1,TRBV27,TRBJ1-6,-,CASSSGQGARSPLHF,TGTGCCAGCAGTTCGGGACAGGGGGCACGTTCACCCCTCCACTTT